This record looks at one TCR beta chain sequence and its context. CDR1 and CDR2 (germline): SNHLY, FYNNEI. Trimming stripped 6 bases from V and 0 bases from J, with 11 bases between. The CDR3 spans 15 residues. The record originates from a study of shared clonotypes between healthy human individuals. Only CD45RO-negative cells positively selected for CCR7 counted as naive CD8 cells, so terminally differentiated effector memory CD45RA+ cells were excluded. The repertoire was sequenced with immunoSEQ multiplex PCR; TCRdb's copy has only in-frame clones and lacks some. The sample lists roughly 2.1 million clones, approximately 94% seen once, with about 1.5% in the top ten.

The origin of this receptor is a man aged 18 to 35 in good health. Some clones in this sample may be carry-over from other donors' samples. The genes are TRBV2 and TRBJ1-4; tentatively, D is TRBD1 (6 bases). Sequenced input: naive CD8+ T cells from PBMCs. CDR3 nucleotide sequence: TGTGCCAGCAGGGTGGACAGCGCAACTAATGAAAAACTGTTTTTT. Translation: CASRVDSATNEKLFF. Together with reference TRBV2 and TRBJ1-4, the CDR3 gives the full variable domain: EPEVTQTPSHQVTQMGQEVILRCVPISNHLYFYWYRQILGQKVEFLVSFYNNEISEKSEIFDDQFSVERPDGSNFTLKIRSTKLEDSAMYFCASRVDSATNEKLFFGSGTQLSVL.